The present T cell receptor beta chain was sequenced within a study of radiotherapy plus CTLA-4 blockade in lung cancer. Clones were sequenced by immunoSEQ multiplex PCR, and TCRdb holds only the in-frame ones, with some missing. Of approximately 73,000 clones listed, roughly 84% are singletons. Germline V CDR1 and CDR2: SGHRS, YFSETQ. The CDR3 is 16 residues long. V shed 4 bases, J shed 2 bases, and the junction held 10 bases outside the gene matches. The chain joins TRBV5-1 to TRBJ2-5, with 8 bases that match TRBD1. This clonotype was obtained from a human donor with non-small cell lung cancer that progressed on radiotherapy plus ipilimumab. The material was peripheral blood, obtained from a patient treated with radiotherapy plus ipilimumab. The CDR3, as DNA: TGCGCCAGCAGCAGGGGAGCCGGGACAGGACAAGAGACCCAGTACTTC. This encodes CASSRGAGTGQETQYF.